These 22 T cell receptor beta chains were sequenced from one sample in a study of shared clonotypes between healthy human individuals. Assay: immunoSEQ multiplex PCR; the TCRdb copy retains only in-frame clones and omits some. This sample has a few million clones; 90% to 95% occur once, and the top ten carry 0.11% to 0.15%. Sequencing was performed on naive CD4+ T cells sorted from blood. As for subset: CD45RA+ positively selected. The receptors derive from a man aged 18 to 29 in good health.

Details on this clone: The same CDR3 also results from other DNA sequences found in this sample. The CDR3 region has the DNA TGCAGCGTGATGGGACGGTTGAACACTGAAGCTTTCTTT. It codes for CSVMGRLNTEAFF. The V call is TRBV29-1, the J call TRBJ1-1, with D maybe TRBD1 (5 bases). Trimming shortened V by 6 bases and J by 0 bases, and 11 bases separated the two germline ends. The CDR3 extends over 13 amino acids. From germline, CDR1 is SQVTM and CDR2 ANQGSEA.

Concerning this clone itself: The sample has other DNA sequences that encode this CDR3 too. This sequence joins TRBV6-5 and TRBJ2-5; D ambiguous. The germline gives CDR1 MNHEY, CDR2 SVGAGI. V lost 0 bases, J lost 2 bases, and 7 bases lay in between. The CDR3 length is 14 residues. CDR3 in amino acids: CASSYSGRQETQYF. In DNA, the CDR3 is TGTGCCAGCAGTTACTCAGGCCGACAAGAGACCCAGTACTTC.

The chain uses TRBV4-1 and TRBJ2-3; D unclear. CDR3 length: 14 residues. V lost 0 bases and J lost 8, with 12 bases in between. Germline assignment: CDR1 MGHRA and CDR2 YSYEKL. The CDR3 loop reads CASSQESSIGTQYF. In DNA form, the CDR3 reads TGCGCCAGCAGCCAAGAGTCGTCCATAGGTACGCAGTATTTT.

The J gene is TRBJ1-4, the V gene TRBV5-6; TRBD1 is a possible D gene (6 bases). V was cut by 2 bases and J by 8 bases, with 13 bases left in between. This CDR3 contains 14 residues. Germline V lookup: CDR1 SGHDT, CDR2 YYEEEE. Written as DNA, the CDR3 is TGTGCCAGCAGCTTAAAGGGGGTAACAGAAAAACTGTTTTTT. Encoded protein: CASSLKGVTEKLFF.

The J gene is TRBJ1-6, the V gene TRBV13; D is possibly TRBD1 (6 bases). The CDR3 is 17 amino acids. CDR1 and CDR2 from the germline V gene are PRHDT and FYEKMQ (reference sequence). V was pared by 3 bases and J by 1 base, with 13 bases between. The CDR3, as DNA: TGTGCCAGCAGCTTCAGAACAGGGTTGTCCTATAATTCACCCCTCCACTTT. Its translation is CASSFRTGLSYNSPLHF.

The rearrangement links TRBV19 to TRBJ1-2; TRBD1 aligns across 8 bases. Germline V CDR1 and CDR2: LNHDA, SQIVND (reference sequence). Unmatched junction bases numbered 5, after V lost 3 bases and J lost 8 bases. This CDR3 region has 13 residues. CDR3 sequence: CASSILAGGGYTF. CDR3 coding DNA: TGTGCCAGTAGTATTCTGGCAGGGGGCGGCTACACCTTC.

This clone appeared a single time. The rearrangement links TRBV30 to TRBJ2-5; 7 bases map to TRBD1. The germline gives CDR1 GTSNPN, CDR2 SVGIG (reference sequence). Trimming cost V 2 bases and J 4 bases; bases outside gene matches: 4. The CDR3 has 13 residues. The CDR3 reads CAWSKGGVETQYF. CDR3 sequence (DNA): TGTGCCTGGAGTAAAGGGGGCGTAGAGACCCAGTACTTC.

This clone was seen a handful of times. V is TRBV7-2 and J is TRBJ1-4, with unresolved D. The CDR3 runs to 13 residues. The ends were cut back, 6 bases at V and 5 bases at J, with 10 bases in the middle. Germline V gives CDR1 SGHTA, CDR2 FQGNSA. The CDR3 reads CASSSGPNEKLFF. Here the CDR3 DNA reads TGTGCCAGCAGTTCGGGTCCCAATGAAAAACTGTTTTTT.

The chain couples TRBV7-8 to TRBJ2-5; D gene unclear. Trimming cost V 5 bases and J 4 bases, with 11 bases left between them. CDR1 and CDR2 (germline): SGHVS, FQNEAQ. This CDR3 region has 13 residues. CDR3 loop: CASSPRIVETQYF. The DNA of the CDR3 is TGTGCCAGCAGCCCGCGGATAGTAGAGACCCAGTACTTC. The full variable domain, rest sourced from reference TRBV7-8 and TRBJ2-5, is GAGVSQSPRYKVAKRGQDVALRCDPISGHVSLFWYQQALGQGPEFLTYFQNEAQLDKSGLPSDRFFAERPEGSVSTLKIQRTQQEDSAVYLCASSPRIVETQYFGPGTRLLVL.

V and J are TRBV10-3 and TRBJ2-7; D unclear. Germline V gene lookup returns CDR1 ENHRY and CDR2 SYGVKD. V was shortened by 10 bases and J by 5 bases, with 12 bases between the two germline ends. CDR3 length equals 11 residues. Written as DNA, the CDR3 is TGTGCCACAGAGAGGTCAAACGAGCAGTACTTC. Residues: CATERSNEQYF.

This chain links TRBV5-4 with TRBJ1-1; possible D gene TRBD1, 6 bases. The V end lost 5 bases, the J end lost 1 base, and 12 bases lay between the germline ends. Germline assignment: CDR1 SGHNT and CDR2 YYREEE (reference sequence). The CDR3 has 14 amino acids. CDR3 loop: CASSRDIQNTEAFF. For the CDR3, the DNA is TGTGCCAGCAGTCGGGACATACAGAACACTGAAGCTTTCTTT.

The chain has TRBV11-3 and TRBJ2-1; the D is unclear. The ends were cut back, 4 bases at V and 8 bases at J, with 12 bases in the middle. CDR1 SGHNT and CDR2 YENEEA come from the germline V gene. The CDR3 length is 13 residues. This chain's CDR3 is CASSSTLDHEQFF. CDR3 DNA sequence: TGTGCCAGCAGCTCGACCCTAGACCATGAGCAGTTCTTC.

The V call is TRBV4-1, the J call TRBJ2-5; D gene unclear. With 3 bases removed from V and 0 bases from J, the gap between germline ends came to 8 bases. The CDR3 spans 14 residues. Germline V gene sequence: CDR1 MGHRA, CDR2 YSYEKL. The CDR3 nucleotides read TGCGCCAGCAGCCACGACACCTACCAAGAGACCCAGTACTTC. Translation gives CASSHDTYQETQYF.

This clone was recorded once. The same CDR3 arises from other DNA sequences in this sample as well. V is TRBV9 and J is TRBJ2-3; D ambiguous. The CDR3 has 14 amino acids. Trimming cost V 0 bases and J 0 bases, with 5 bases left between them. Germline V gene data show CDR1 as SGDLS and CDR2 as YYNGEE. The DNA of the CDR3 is TGTGCCAGCAGCGTAGTGGGTAGCACAGATACGCAGTATTTT. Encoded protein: CASSVVGSTDTQYF.

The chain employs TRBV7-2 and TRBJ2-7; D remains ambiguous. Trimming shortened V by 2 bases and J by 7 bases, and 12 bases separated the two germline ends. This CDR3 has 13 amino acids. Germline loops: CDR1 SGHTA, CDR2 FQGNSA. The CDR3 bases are TGTGCCAGCAGCTTAAACTGGCCTCGGGAGCAGTACTTC. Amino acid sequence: CASSLNWPREQYF.

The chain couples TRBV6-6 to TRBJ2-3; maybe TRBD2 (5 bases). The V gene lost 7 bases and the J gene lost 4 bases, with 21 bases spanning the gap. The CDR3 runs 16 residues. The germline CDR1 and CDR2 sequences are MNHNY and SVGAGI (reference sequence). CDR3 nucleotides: TGTGCCAGCAAACTTTACGGCCTAGCCGCGCCAGATACGCAGTATTTT. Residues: CASKLYGLAAPDTQYF.

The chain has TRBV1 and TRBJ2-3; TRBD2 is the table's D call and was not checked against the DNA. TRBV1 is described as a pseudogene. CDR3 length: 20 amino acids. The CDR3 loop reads CTSSQGGLAGGLESTDTQYF. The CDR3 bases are TGCACCAGCAGCCAAGGAGGGCTAGCGGGGGGTCTAGAAAGCACAGATACGCAGTATTTT.

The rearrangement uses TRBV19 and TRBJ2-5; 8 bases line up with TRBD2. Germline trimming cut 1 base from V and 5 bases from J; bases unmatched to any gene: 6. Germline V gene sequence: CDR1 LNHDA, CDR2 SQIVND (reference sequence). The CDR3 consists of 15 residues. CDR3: CASSIGGSGSETQYF. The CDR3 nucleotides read TGTGCCAGTAGTATAGGGGGCAGCGGGAGTGAGACCCAGTACTTC.

The CDR3 DNA follows: TGCAGCACCAGACAGGAGAGCTATGGCTACACCTTC. Its translation: CSTRQESYGYTF. The V gene is TRBV29-1, the J gene TRBJ1-2; tentative D call: TRBD1 (6 bases). The germline V gene has CDR1 SQVTM and CDR2 ANQGSEA. CDR3 length: 12 amino acids. V lost 8 bases, J lost 4 bases, and 14 bases lay in between.

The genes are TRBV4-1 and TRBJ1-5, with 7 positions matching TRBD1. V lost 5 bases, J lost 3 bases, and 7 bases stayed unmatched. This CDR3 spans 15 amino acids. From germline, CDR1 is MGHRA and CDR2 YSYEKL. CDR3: CASSMQQGINQPQHF. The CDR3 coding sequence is TGCGCCAGCAGCATGCAACAGGGGATCAATCAGCCCCAGCATTTT.

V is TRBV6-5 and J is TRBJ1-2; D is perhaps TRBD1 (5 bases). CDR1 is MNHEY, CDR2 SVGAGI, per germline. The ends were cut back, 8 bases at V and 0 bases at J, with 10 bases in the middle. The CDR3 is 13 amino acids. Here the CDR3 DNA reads TGTGCCAGCCGAACAGGCGCTAACTATGGCTACACCTTC. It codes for CASRTGANYGYTF.

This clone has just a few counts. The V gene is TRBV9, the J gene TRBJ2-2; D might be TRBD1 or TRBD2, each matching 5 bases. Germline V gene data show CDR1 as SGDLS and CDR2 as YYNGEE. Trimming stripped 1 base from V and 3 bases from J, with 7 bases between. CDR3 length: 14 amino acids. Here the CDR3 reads CASSVMGDTGELFF. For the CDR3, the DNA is TGTGCCAGCAGCGTAATGGGGGACACCGGGGAGCTGTTTTTT.